This T cell receptor (beta chain) was captured in a study of human T cells and chemical hapten exposure (dated by TCRdb to the early 2020s). Concerning the study at large: For sensitization, 2% DPC in acetone was applied to a 2 cm by 2 cm area of upper inner arm skin. The patient cohort, mostly female, included alopecia areata with under or over 50% scalp involvement, alopecia totalis and alopecia universalis. Throughout the study period of around 24 weeks, patients also received therapeutic DPC doses to the scalp every week. Blood was sampled from patients pre-sensitization (week 0) and at 2, 6 and about 24 weeks after DPC sensitization. This study followed changes in the peripheral blood TCR repertoire in vivo during primary and secondary sensitization of alopecia patients to the hapten diphenylcyclopropenone (DPC). Blood for TCR sequencing was provided by twenty-nine alopecia patients at one to four time points (pre-sensitization, 2, 6 and 24 weeks). Libraries were pooled for sequencing, and per-sample TCR yields varied mainly because of small differences in library volumes within the pool. Patch testing on the upper back used Finn chambers containing 0.01% DPC, with scoring done after 6 days according to International Contact Dermatitis Research Group standards.

The CDR3 numbers 18 residues from cysteine through phenylalanine. Just CDR3 DNA is preserved here, 54 bases in frame from base 1. CDR1 and CDR2 (SGHAT, FQNNGV) derive from the germline V gene. V gives up 1 base and J gives up 0 bases, and the segment between their germline ends measures 15 bases. What this sample's time point label stands for: pre-sensitization, week 0. The sample's treatment or condition label, decoded: therapeutic diphenylcyclopropenone sensitization with weekly scalp DPC. At each patch-test visit, blood was drawn before the patch test was applied. Patients were eligible if aged 18 to 70, diagnosed with alopecia and judged suitable for DPC therapy, and pregnant patients were excluded. Total RNA was isolated from unfractionated whole blood collected in Tempus Blood RNA tubes. The paper as a whole reports these results and caveats: Repeated subsampling changed both the strength of the expansion versus patch-test correlation and the threshold at which that correlation became significant. A positive correlation was found between the number of PT1 expanded TCRs and patch test score, with significance reached at thresholds 8, 16 and 32 but not 4. Expanded TCRs formed significantly more large CDR3 similarity clusters than pre-sensitization or healthy control sets, consistent with antigen-driven responses. All patients had alopecia, a presumed autoimmune disease, so their immune response might differ from that of healthy individuals. The number of TCRs above 1 in 1000 frequency did not change with DPC sensitization; there was no evidence of global repertoire structure alterations.

A few counts support this clonotype. What antigen it recognizes has not been identified. Base qualities are not recorded, but no much larger clone differs from it by a single base. The library came from RACE. TCRdb names NextSeq 500 as the instrument used. Library preparation attached unique molecular identifiers to individual cDNA molecules for quantitative, reproducible TCR counting. Each blood RNA sample was used to sequence both TCR alpha and TCR beta chains. Turning to the authors' computational methods: The median number of TCRs per sample was around 100,000, ranging from 23,224 to 690,600. The Decombinator software suite was used to annotate the V, J and CDR3 of the TCR reads. To make PS versus PT1 abundance plots, every sample was subsampled to the same number of TCRs (28,000). TCRs were defined as expanded if absent before sensitization and observed at least eight times at the 2-week time point. TCRdb trimmed public reads at Q25 via fastp, called clones via MiXCR and kept in-frame beta chains. Rows are unified per CDR3 protein, each entry keeping the most common DNA and genes. In this record, the V and J calls reflect TCRdb's handling and not the investigators' own analysis. Within this sample are 300,000 to 400,000 distinct CDR3 sequences, with 5.1% of them counted one time only. Approximately 2.4% of the sample belongs to the ten largest clones.

The rearranged segments are TRBV11-2 and TRBJ1-4, and TRBD1 may be the D gene, going by 6 matching bases. This clonotype originated in a woman in her forties or fifties with alopecia areata. Some clones in this sample may be carry-over from other donors' samples. Sequencing was performed on whole blood, taken in connection with sensitization to the hapten diphenylcyclopropenone (DPC). The CDR3 corresponds to CASSLGDRTVATNEKLFF. The sequence in DNA is TGTGCCAGCAGCTTAGGCGACAGGACAGTCGCAACTAATGAAAAACTGTTTTTT.